These T cell receptor beta chains were read from a single sample in a study of blood T cell repertoires in COVID-19. Sequencing was performed with immunoSEQ multiplex PCR; in TCRdb, only in-frame clones are kept and a portion is missing. The data contain about 180,000 clones, more than 85% of them singletons. Sequences were obtained from peripheral blood. These receptors originate from a man in his forties or fifties with acute or convalescent COVID-19. Each CDR3 is given with its conserved first and last residue. The D gene is left open where the match is weak. Not every row has a clone size; where given, it reads once, few, many or a size class.

D gene	clone size	V gene	J gene	CDR3 protein	CDR3 DNA
NA	NA	TRBV29-1	TRBJ1-1	CSAPLGTEAFF	TGCAGCGCCCCCCTCGGCACTGAAGCTTTCTTT
NA	NA	TRBV5-5	TRBJ1-5	CASSLSYSNQPQHF	TGTGCCAGCAGCTTGTCCTATAGCAATCAGCCCCAGCATTTT
TRBD1	NA	TRBV5-1	TRBJ2-3	CASRQGMSTDTQYF	TGCGCCAGCAGACAGGGGATGAGCACAGATACGCAGTATTTT
NA	NA	TRBV7-3	TRBJ2-2	CASSLGGASGELFF	TGTGCCAGCAGCTTAGGAGGGGCTAGCGGGGAGCTGTTTTTT
NA	NA	TRBV19	TRBJ2-7	CASSIDPNRAEQYF	TGTGCCAGTAGTATAGATCCGAACAGGGCCGAGCAGTACTTC
NA	NA	TRBV2	TRBJ2-1	CASSRISSYNEQFF	TGTGCCAGCAGCAGGATTAGCTCCTACAATGAGCAGTTCTTC
TRBD1	NA	TRBV5-1	TRBJ1-2	CASSLAGQGANGYTF	TGCGCCAGCAGCTTGGCGGGACAGGGGGCTAATGGCTACACCTTC
NA	NA	TRBV24-1	TRBJ1-4	CATSDPRSGGEKLFF	TGTGCCACCAGTGATCCACGGAGCGGAGGTGAAAAACTGTTTTTT
TRBD2	NA	TRBV3-1/TRBV3-2	TRBJ2-2	CASSLPGGEGNTGELFF	TGTGCCAGCAGCCTCCCCGGTGGGGAGGGGAACACCGGGGAGCTGTTTTTT
NA	once	TRBV5-1	TRBJ2-5	CASSLGTRNQETQYF	TGCGCCAGCAGCCTCGGGACTCGGAATCAAGAGACCCAGTACTTC
TRBD2	NA	TRBV7-3	TRBJ2-5	CASSLGLAGVYGETQYF	TGTGCCAGCAGCTTAGGGCTAGCGGGGGTGTATGGCGAGACCCAGTACTTC
TRBD1	NA	TRBV19	TRBJ1-5	CASRDRSGDPQHF	TGTGCCAGCAGGGACAGGTCAGGGGATCCCCAGCATTTT
TRBD2	NA	TRBV10-3	TRBJ2-2	CAIMRLAGGAGELFF	TGTGCCATCATGAGACTAGCGGGAGGTGCCGGGGAGCTGTTTTTT
NA	NA	TRBV7-8	TRBJ1-4	CASSQNREKLFF	TGTGCCAGCAGTCAAAACAGGGAAAAACTGTTTTTT
NA	NA	TRBV5-6	TRBJ2-4	CASSWRVGQGEGNIQYF	TGTGCCAGCAGCTGGAGGGTGGGGCAGGGTGAAGGGAACATTCAGTACTTC
TRBD1	NA	TRBV3-1/TRBV3-2	TRBJ1-6	CASSPTGNNSPLHF	TGTGCCAGCAGCCCGACAGGGAATAATTCACCCCTCCACTTT
TRBD2	NA	TRBV27	TRBJ2-3	CASNPGGLAGTDTQYF	TGTGCCAGCAACCCTGGGGGGCTAGCGGGAACAGATACGCAGTATTTT
NA	NA	TRBV7-3	TRBJ2-3	CASTLEPDTQYF	TGTGCCAGCACCTTAGAGCCAGATACGCAGTATTTT
TRBD1	NA	TRBV27	TRBJ1-5	CASSLVQGLGQPQHF	TGTGCCAGCAGTTTGGTACAGGGGCTCGGGCAGCCCCAGCATTTT
NA	NA	TRBV19	TRBJ1-1	CASSIGQGYTEAFF	TGTGCCAGTAGTATTGGGCAGGGGTACACTGAAGCTTTCTTT